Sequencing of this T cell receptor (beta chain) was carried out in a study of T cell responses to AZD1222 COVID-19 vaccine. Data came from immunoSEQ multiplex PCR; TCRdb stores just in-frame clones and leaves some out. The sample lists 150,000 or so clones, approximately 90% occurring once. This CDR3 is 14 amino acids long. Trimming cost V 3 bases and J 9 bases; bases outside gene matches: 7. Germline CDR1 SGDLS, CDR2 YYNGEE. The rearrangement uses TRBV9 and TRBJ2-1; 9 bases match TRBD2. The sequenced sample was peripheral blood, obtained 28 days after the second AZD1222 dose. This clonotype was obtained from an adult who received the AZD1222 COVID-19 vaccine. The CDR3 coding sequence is TGTGCCAGCAGCGCCGGGACTAGCCACGGTGAGCAGTTCTTC. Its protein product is CASSAGTSHGEQFF.